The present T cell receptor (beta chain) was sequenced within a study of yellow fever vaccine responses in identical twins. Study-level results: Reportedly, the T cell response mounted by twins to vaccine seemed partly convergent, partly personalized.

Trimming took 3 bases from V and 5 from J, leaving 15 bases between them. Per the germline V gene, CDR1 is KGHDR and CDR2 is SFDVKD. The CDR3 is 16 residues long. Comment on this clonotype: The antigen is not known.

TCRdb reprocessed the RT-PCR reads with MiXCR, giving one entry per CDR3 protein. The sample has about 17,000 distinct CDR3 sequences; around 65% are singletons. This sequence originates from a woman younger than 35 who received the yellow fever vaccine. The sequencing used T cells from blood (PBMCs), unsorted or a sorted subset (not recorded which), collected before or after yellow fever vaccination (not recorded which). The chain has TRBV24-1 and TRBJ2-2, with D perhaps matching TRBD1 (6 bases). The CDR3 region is CATSDITGYQTGELFF. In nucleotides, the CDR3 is TGTGCCACCAGTGATATTACAGGGTATCAGACCGGGGAGCTGTTTTTT.